This T cell receptor beta chain is drawn from a study of T cells expressing NK-cell markers. Study background: CD3+CD56+NKG2C+, CD3+CD56+NKG2C- and CD3+CD56-NKG2C+ T cells, once sorted, supplied the TCR beta repertoires. Study observations and caveats: Also leading the CD3+CD56-NKG2C+ fraction in a few donors were these clonotypes. Dominant NKG2C+ clonotypes in five to seven donors made up about 1.0-8% of CD8+ T cells.

Comments on this clonotype: The antigen is not known.

The cDNA for TCR beta came from 5'RACE template switching with UMIs. Using the 5' RACE reads, TCRdb records one entry per CDR3 protein without DNA. The sample data list over 350,000 distinct CDR3 sequences. Germline loops: CDR1 MNHNS, CDR2 SASEGT. The CDR3 runs 15 residues. The sequencing input was blood T cells: a sorted CD56 or NKG2C T cell subset, CD4+ or CD8+ T cells, or bulk PBMC T cells (not recorded which). The clonotype comes from a woman between 45 and 65 years old in good health. V is TRBV6-1 and J is TRBJ1-1. CDR3 amino acids: CASSEDKGGHTEAFF.